This T cell receptor beta chain was sequenced during a study of CD8 T cells in Susac syndrome. Background on the study: Intravenous immunoglobulin alone or corticosteroids were being given to patients with Susac syndrome at blood draw, unless they were therapy-naive.

Germline CDR1 SGHTA, CDR2 FQGNSA. This CDR3 has 16 amino acids. V dropped 4 bases and J dropped 7; count of bases not matched to a gene: 13. This clonotype was seen only once. The antigen is unknown. General study results and limits: In total CD8+ repertoires, sixteen Susac-specific public clones were found, and CD8+ TEMRA repertoires had about 5.

In Susac syndrome patients, recently defined diagnostic criteria for definite or probable disease were met. cDNA came from roughly 0.47 to 1 ug RNA primed by random hexamers. TCRdb used MiXCR to reprocess the immunoSEQ multiplex PCR reads, holding one entry per CDR3 protein. Here the sample spans tens of thousands of distinct CDR3 sequences, over 90% being singletons. This TCR came from a human donor with Susac syndrome. The chain uses TRBV7-2 and TRBJ2-7; 10 nucleotides align to TRBD2. The sample comprised CD8+ T cells from PBMCs. The CDR3 sequence is CASSSPPLAGYEEQYF. The DNA for the CDR3 is TGTGCCAGCAGCTCCCCCCCACTAGCGGGATATGAAGAGCAGTACTTC.